Sequencing of this T cell receptor beta chain was carried out in a study of CD8+ T cells in alopecia areata. From germline, CDR1 is SQVTM and CDR2 ANQGSEA. This CDR3 region has 12 residues. V was clipped by 6 bases and J by 4 bases; unmatched bases: 3. RNA extraction and reverse transcription yielded cDNA as sequencing template. The repertoire was sequenced with immunoSEQ multiplex PCR; TCRdb's copy has only in-frame clones and lacks some. Counted here are approximately 31,000 clones, more than 60% occurring once; the ten biggest clones make up under 20%. The chain links TRBV29-1 to TRBJ1-1, with 9 bases identical to TRBD1. The clonotype originates from a human donor with alopecia areata. Material: NKG2D-low CD8+ T cells sorted from blood. CDR3 region: CSVETGGTEAFF. CDR3 nucleotides: TGCAGCGTGGAGACAGGGGGCACTGAAGCTTTCTTT.